This T cell receptor (beta chain) was profiled in a study of immune evolution from preneoplasia to lung adenocarcinoma. Findings and caveats of the study: Clonality was highest in normal lung, lower in later-stage lesions apparently. Normal lung had the highest top T cell clone frequencies.

The V end lost 5 bases, the J end lost 1 base, and 15 bases lay between the germline ends. Germline loops: CDR1 SEHNR, CDR2 FQNEAQ (reference sequence). The CDR3 is 16 residues long. Profiling relied on immunoSEQ multiplex PCR, and the TCRdb table lists in-frame clones only, not all of them. The table has about 11,000 clones, around three quarters seen once. Regarding this clone: Its antigen remains unknown.

Resections took place in Japan or China from about 2014 to 2017. Each case's diagnosis was confirmed by two pathologists on H&E. The receptor was isolated from a person between 55 and 69 years old with lung adenocarcinoma. Some clones in this sample may be carry-over from other donors' samples. The V call is TRBV7-9, the J call TRBJ1-3; no reliable D call. Sequences were obtained from FFPE normal lung tissue adjacent to the tumor. CDR3 sequence reads: CASSPPRSLSGNTIYF. For the CDR3, the DNA is TGTGCCAGCAGCCCGCCGAGAAGTCTATCTGGAAACACCATATATTTT.